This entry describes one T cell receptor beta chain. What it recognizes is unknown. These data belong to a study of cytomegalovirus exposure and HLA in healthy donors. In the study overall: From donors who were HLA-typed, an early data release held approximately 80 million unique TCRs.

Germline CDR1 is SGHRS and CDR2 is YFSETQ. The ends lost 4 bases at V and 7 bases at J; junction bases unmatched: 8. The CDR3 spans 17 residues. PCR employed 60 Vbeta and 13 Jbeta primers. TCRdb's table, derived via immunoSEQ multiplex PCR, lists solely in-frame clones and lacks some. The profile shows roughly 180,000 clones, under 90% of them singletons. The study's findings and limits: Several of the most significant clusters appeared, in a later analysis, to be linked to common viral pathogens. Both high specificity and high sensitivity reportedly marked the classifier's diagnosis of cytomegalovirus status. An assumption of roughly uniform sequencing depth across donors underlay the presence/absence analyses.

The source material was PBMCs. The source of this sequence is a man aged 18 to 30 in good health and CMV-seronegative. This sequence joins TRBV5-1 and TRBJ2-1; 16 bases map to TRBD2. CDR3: CASSRGTSGRVGNEQFF. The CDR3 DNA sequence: TGCGCCAGCAGCCGCGGGACTAGCGGGAGGGTCGGTAATGAGCAGTTCTTC.